These T cell receptor beta chains were read from a single sample in a study of blood T cell repertoires in COVID-19. TCRdb's table, derived via immunoSEQ multiplex PCR, lists solely in-frame clones and lacks some. Of around 400,000 clones listed, 70% to 90% are singletons. Sequencing input: peripheral blood. These receptors were collected from an older woman with COVID-19, enrolled during active disease. Each CDR3 is given with its conserved first and last residue. The order of the fields is V gene, D gene, clone size, J gene, CDR3 DNA, CDR3 protein. The D gene is left open where the match is weak. Size values are once, few and many counts, or a class for expanded clones, and some rows have none.

V gene: TRBV5-1; D gene: -; clone size: -; J gene: TRBJ1-4; CDR3 DNA: TGCGCCAGCTGTCCAGGGGACGGGAATGAAAAACTGTTTTTT; CDR3 protein: CASCPGDGNEKLFF
V gene: TRBV28; D gene: TRBD1; clone size: -; J gene: TRBJ1-4; CDR3 DNA: TGTGCCAGCAGTTCCCGGACAGGGGGAAGAGAAAAACTGTTTTTT; CDR3 protein: CASSSRTGGREKLFF
V gene: TRBV18; D gene: -; clone size: -; J gene: TRBJ1-5; CDR3 DNA: TGTGCCAGCTCAAACTTCCAGGGCAGCAATCAGCCCCAGCATTTT; CDR3 protein: CASSNFQGSNQPQHF
V gene: TRBV4-1; D gene: -; clone size: -; J gene: TRBJ1-1; CDR3 DNA: TGCGCCAGCAGCCAAGATCCCATGAACACTGAAGCTTTCTTT; CDR3 protein: CASSQDPMNTEAFF
V gene: TRBV18; D gene: -; clone size: -; J gene: TRBJ2-3; CDR3 DNA: TGTGCCAGCTCCCTCGGGAGCACAGATACGCAGTATTTT; CDR3 protein: CASSLGSTDTQYF
V gene: TRBV19; D gene: -; clone size: -; J gene: TRBJ1-5; CDR3 DNA: TGTGCCAGTAGTAGGCCTTCGGGGGGCAATCAGCCCCAGCATTTT; CDR3 protein: CASSRPSGGNQPQHF
V gene: TRBV23-1; D gene: -; clone size: -; J gene: TRBJ2-3; CDR3 DNA: TGCGCCGAGGTCCGCCGACTGCTCCGAGGAGATACGCAGTATTTT; CDR3 protein: CAEVRRLLRGDTQYF
V gene: TRBV6-5; D gene: TRBD1; clone size: -; J gene: TRBJ2-7; CDR3 DNA: TGTGCCAGCAGGCGACAGGGGACCCTCTACGAGCAGTACTTC; CDR3 protein: CASRRQGTLYEQYF
V gene: TRBV12-3/TRBV12-4; D gene: -; clone size: -; J gene: TRBJ1-5; CDR3 DNA: TGTGCCAGCGGGGCGGCGAACGGGCCCCAGCATTTT; CDR3 protein: CASGAANGPQHF
V gene: TRBV5-6; D gene: -; clone size: few; J gene: TRBJ1-5; CDR3 DNA: TGTGCCAGCAGCCAGATCTCTGGGCCCCAGCATTTT; CDR3 protein: CASSQISGPQHF
V gene: TRBV7-3; D gene: TRBD2; clone size: -; J gene: TRBJ2-1; CDR3 DNA: TGTGCCAGCAGCTCAGCCGGGACTAGCGGACCTCCCGGGACACACAATGAGCAGTTCTTC; CDR3 protein: CASSSAGTSGPPGTHNEQFF
V gene: TRBV4-2; D gene: TRBD1; clone size: once; J gene: TRBJ1-3; CDR3 DNA: TGTGCCAGCAGCCAAACTGCGGACAGGGGTACTGGAAACACCATATATTTT; CDR3 protein: CASSQTADRGTGNTIYF
V gene: TRBV7-3; D gene: -; clone size: -; J gene: TRBJ2-2; CDR3 DNA: TGTGCCAGCAGCTTAATGGTGGGAGTGAACACCGGGGAGCTGTTTTTT; CDR3 protein: CASSLMVGVNTGELFF
V gene: TRBV6-4; D gene: TRBD1; clone size: -; J gene: TRBJ1-2; CDR3 DNA: TGTGCCAGCAGTGCGGGACAGGGCTATGGCTACACCTTC; CDR3 protein: CASSAGQGYGYTF
V gene: TRBV5-1; D gene: TRBD2; clone size: -; J gene: TRBJ2-7; CDR3 DNA: TGCGCCAGCAGCTTGGACCGGGGGGGCACCTACGAGCAGTACTTC; CDR3 protein: CASSLDRGGTYEQYF
V gene: TRBV18; D gene: -; clone size: -; J gene: TRBJ2-5; CDR3 DNA: TGTGCCAGCTCATCCGGACAGCAAGAGACCCAGTACTTC; CDR3 protein: CASSSGQQETQYF
V gene: TRBV6-6; D gene: -; clone size: -; J gene: TRBJ1-1; CDR3 DNA: TGTGCCAGCAGTATATCGAACACTGAAGCTTTCTTT; CDR3 protein: CASSISNTEAFF
V gene: TRBV6-5; D gene: -; clone size: -; J gene: TRBJ1-1; CDR3 DNA: TGTGCCAGCAGTTACTCTAGAGGGAACACTGAAGCTTTCTTT; CDR3 protein: CASSYSRGNTEAFF
V gene: TRBV6-5; D gene: -; clone size: -; J gene: TRBJ2-5; CDR3 DNA: TGTGCCAGCAGTTCGCCCGGCGGACAATCAGGGGAGACCCAGTACTTC; CDR3 protein: CASSSPGGQSGETQYF
V gene: TRBV5-1; D gene: TRBD1; clone size: once; J gene: TRBJ1-6; CDR3 DNA: TGCGCCAGCAGCCAGGGACAGGGCCTGAATTCACCCCTCCACTTT; CDR3 protein: CASSQGQGLNSPLHF
V gene: TRBV15; D gene: TRBD2; clone size: -; J gene: TRBJ2-7; CDR3 DNA: TGTGCCACCAGCAGGCGGGGGACTCCCTACGAGCAGTACTTC; CDR3 protein: CATSRRGTPYEQYF
V gene: TRBV11-2; D gene: TRBD2; clone size: -; J gene: TRBJ2-1; CDR3 DNA: TGTGCCAGCAGCTCCCAAGGGACTAGCGGGGGGCCTTACAATGAGCAGTTCTTC; CDR3 protein: CASSSQGTSGGPYNEQFF
V gene: TRBV7-9; D gene: TRBD1; clone size: -; J gene: TRBJ1-6; CDR3 DNA: TGTGCCAGCAGTTTGGGACAGGGATCACCCCTCCACTTT; CDR3 protein: CASSLGQGSPLHF
V gene: TRBV6-2/TRBV6-3; D gene: -; clone size: -; J gene: TRBJ1-1; CDR3 DNA: TGTGCCAGCAGTTACCGGAGTGGCACTGAAGCTTTCTTT; CDR3 protein: CASSYRSGTEAFF
V gene: TRBV3-1/TRBV3-2; D gene: -; clone size: -; J gene: TRBJ1-3; CDR3 DNA: TGTGCCAGCAGCCAAGAGGGGGGTAGGTCTGGAAACACCATATATTTT; CDR3 protein: CASSQEGGRSGNTIYF
V gene: TRBV6-1; D gene: TRBD2; clone size: -; J gene: TRBJ2-4; CDR3 DNA: TGTGCCAGCAGTGAAGGGGAGCGGGGGGGCCAAAACATTCAGTACTTC; CDR3 protein: CASSEGERGGQNIQYF
V gene: TRBV6-5; D gene: -; clone size: -; J gene: TRBJ1-2; CDR3 DNA: TGTGCCAGCAGTTTTCGGCAGACTACTTCCTATGGCTACACCTTC; CDR3 protein: CASSFRQTTSYGYTF
V gene: TRBV21-1; D gene: -; clone size: -; J gene: TRBJ2-1; CDR3 DNA: TGTGCCAGCAGCAAAGAACGGGGGACAGGCTACAATGAGCAGTTCTTC; CDR3 protein: CASSKERGTGYNEQFF
V gene: TRBV6-5; D gene: TRBD1; clone size: few; J gene: TRBJ1-4; CDR3 DNA: TGTGCCAGCAGCCCGACAGGGGCAACTAATGAAAAACTGTTTTTT; CDR3 protein: CASSPTGATNEKLFF
V gene: TRBV12-3/TRBV12-4; D gene: TRBD1; clone size: -; J gene: TRBJ1-2; CDR3 DNA: TGTGCCAGCAGTCCGAGACAGGGAGGCTACACCTTC; CDR3 protein: CASSPRQGGYTF
V gene: TRBV5-1; D gene: TRBD1; clone size: -; J gene: TRBJ1-2; CDR3 DNA: TGCGCCAGCAGCTTGATTGGGACAGGGAGAAAACGGGGAGATGGCTACACCTTC; CDR3 protein: CASSLIGTGRKRGDGYTF
V gene: TRBV27; D gene: TRBD1; clone size: -; J gene: TRBJ1-3; CDR3 DNA: TGTGCCAGCAGTAGGGGACAGTCTGGAAACACCATATATTTT; CDR3 protein: CASSRGQSGNTIYF
V gene: TRBV18; D gene: TRBD2; clone size: -; J gene: TRBJ2-1; CDR3 DNA: TGTGCCAGCTCACCGAGCGGGGGTAGCTCCTACAATGAGCAGTTCTTC; CDR3 protein: CASSPSGGSSYNEQFF
V gene: TRBV6-5; D gene: -; clone size: few; J gene: TRBJ2-5; CDR3 DNA: TGTGCCAGCAGCTCCCCCGAGGCGGGGGAGACCCAGTACTTC; CDR3 protein: CASSSPEAGETQYF
V gene: TRBV11-2; D gene: -; clone size: -; J gene: TRBJ2-5; CDR3 DNA: TGTGCCAGCAGCTTTGCAGGGACCCAGTACTTC; CDR3 protein: CASSFAGTQYF
V gene: TRBV5-1; D gene: TRBD1; clone size: -; J gene: TRBJ1-2; CDR3 DNA: TGCGCCAGCAGCCGGACAGGAAGAAACTATGGCTACACCTTC; CDR3 protein: CASSRTGRNYGYTF
V gene: TRBV3-1/TRBV3-2; D gene: TRBD1; clone size: -; J gene: TRBJ1-4; CDR3 DNA: TGTGCCAGCAGCCAAGAGGCGGGACAGGGTAGAGAAAAACTGTTTTTT; CDR3 protein: CASSQEAGQGREKLFF
V gene: TRBV5-4; D gene: TRBD1; clone size: -; J gene: TRBJ2-5; CDR3 DNA: TGTGCCAGCAGTTGGGACAGTCAAGAGACCCAGTACTTC; CDR3 protein: CASSWDSQETQYF
V gene: TRBV30; D gene: -; clone size: once; J gene: TRBJ2-7; CDR3 DNA: TGTGCCTGTTCAGGGAGGTACGAGCAGTACTTC; CDR3 protein: CACSGRYEQYF
V gene: TRBV5-1; D gene: TRBD1; clone size: -; J gene: TRBJ2-1; CDR3 DNA: TGCGCCAGCAACAGACAGGGATACAATGAGCAGTTCTTC; CDR3 protein: CASNRQGYNEQFF
V gene: TRBV2; D gene: TRBD1; clone size: -; J gene: TRBJ1-4; CDR3 DNA: TGTGCCAGCAGTCCCTCCAGGGGGCGTGGTGAAAAACTGTTTTTT; CDR3 protein: CASSPSRGRGEKLFF
V gene: TRBV6-1; D gene: -; clone size: -; J gene: TRBJ2-4; CDR3 DNA: TGTGCCAGCAGGGAAGGACAGAGAAAAAACATTCAGTACTTC; CDR3 protein: CASREGQRKNIQYF
V gene: TRBV19; D gene: -; clone size: -; J gene: TRBJ1-5; CDR3 DNA: TGTGCCAGTAACCCCGCGGGGGGCTATCAGCCCCAGCATTTT; CDR3 protein: CASNPAGGYQPQHF
V gene: TRBV24-1; D gene: TRBD2; clone size: -; J gene: TRBJ2-5; CDR3 DNA: TGTGCCACCTTCGGCCCGCCGAGTAGCGGGGGGGAGACCCAGTACTTC; CDR3 protein: CATFGPPSSGGETQYF
V gene: TRBV14; D gene: TRBD1; clone size: -; J gene: TRBJ1-2; CDR3 DNA: TGTGCCAGCAGCCGGCAGGGGGTCAACTATGGCTACACCTTC; CDR3 protein: CASSRQGVNYGYTF
V gene: TRBV2; D gene: TRBD1; clone size: -; J gene: TRBJ2-1; CDR3 DNA: TGTGCCAGCCGGTTACAGGGGGGCAGGTGGGATGAGCAGTTCTTC; CDR3 protein: CASRLQGGRWDEQFF
V gene: TRBV9; D gene: -; clone size: -; J gene: TRBJ2-3; CDR3 DNA: TGTGCCAGCAGCCTCAGACACCCCCCAGATACGCAGTATTTT; CDR3 protein: CASSLRHPPDTQYF
V gene: TRBV28; D gene: -; clone size: once; J gene: TRBJ2-2; CDR3 DNA: TGTGCCAGCAGTTTTCTGGCCCAGGGGGAGCTGTTTTTT; CDR3 protein: CASSFLAQGELFF
V gene: TRBV9; D gene: -; clone size: -; J gene: TRBJ2-7; CDR3 DNA: TGTGCCAGCAGCGTAGAGACAGACTCCTACGAGCAGTACTTC; CDR3 protein: CASSVETDSYEQYF
V gene: TRBV2; D gene: TRBD2; clone size: -; J gene: TRBJ2-5; CDR3 DNA: TGTGCCAGCAGGAGCGGGGGGGCTTATGAGACCCAGTACTTC; CDR3 protein: CASRSGGAYETQYF
V gene: TRBV10-3; D gene: TRBD1; clone size: -; J gene: TRBJ1-1; CDR3 DNA: TGTGCCACCCAGGGCTCCGGGACAGGGGAGAACACTGAAGCTTTCTTT; CDR3 protein: CATQGSGTGENTEAFF
V gene: TRBV28; D gene: TRBD2; clone size: -; J gene: TRBJ2-7; CDR3 DNA: TGTGCCAGCACTCTGCCCCGGGGCGGGGGGTACGAGCAGTACTTC; CDR3 protein: CASTLPRGGGYEQYF
V gene: TRBV6-5; D gene: -; clone size: -; J gene: TRBJ1-3; CDR3 DNA: TGTGCCAGCAGACCTTCAGGTCACTCTGGAAACACCATATATTTT; CDR3 protein: CASRPSGHSGNTIYF